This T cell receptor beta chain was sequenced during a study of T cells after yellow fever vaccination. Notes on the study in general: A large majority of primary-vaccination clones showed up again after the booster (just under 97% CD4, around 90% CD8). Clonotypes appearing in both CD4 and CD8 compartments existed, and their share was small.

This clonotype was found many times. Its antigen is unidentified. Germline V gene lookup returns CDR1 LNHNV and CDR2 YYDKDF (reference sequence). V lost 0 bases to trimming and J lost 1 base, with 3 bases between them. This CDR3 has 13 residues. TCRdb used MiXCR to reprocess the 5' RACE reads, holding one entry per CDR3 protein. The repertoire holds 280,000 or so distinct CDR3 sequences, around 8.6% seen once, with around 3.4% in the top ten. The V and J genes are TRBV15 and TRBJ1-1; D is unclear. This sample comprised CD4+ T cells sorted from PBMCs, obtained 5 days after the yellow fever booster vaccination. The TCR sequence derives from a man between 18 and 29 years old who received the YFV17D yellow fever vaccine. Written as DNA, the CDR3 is TGTGCCACCAGCAGAGATTCGAACACTGAAGCTTTCTTT. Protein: CATSRDSNTEAFF.